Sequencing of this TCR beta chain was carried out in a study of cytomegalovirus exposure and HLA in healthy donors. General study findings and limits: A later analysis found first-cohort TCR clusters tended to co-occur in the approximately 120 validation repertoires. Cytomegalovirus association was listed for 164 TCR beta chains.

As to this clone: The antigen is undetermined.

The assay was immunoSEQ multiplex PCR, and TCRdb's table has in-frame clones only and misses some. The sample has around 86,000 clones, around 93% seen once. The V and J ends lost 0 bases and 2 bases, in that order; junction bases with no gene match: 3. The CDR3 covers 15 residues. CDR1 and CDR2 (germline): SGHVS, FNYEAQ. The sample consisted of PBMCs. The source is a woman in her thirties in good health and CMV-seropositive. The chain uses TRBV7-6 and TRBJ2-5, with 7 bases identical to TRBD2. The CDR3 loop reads CASSLAWGGQETQYF. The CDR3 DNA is TGTGCCAGCAGCTTAGCTTGGGGAGGGCAAGAGACCCAGTACTTC. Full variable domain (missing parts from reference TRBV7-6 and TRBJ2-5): GAGVSQSPRYKVTKRGQDVALRCDPISGHVSLYWYRQALGQGPEFLTYFNYEAQQDKSGLPNDRFSAERPEGSISTLTIQRTEQRDSAMYRCASSLAWGGQETQYFGPGTRLLVL.